The present entry profiles one TCR beta chain with its context. The data originate from a study of T cells in Graves' hyperthyroidism and ophthalmopathy. Template material for amplifying TCR beta CDR3 regions consisted of RNA transcripts. The HTBI primer set served for first-round RT-PCR of the TCR CDR3. TCRdb ran MiXCR on the multiplex PCR reads and lists one entry per CDR3 protein. In the table there are roughly 750,000 distinct CDR3 sequences, 16% of which are singletons. Germline CDR1 is LNHDA and CDR2 is SQIVND (reference sequence). This CDR3 comprises 14 residues. With 4 bases clipped from V and 1 base from J, the junction kept 3 bases outside the gene matches.

V and J are TRBV19 and TRBJ1-1; 7 positions agree with TRBD1. Sequenced material: blood. This receptor was identified in a man aged 18 to 30 with Graves' hyperthyroidism. The CDR3 loop reads CASSRGGRNTEAFF. The CDR3, as DNA: TGTGCCAGTAGTAGAGGGGGCCGGAACACTGAAGCTTTCTTT.